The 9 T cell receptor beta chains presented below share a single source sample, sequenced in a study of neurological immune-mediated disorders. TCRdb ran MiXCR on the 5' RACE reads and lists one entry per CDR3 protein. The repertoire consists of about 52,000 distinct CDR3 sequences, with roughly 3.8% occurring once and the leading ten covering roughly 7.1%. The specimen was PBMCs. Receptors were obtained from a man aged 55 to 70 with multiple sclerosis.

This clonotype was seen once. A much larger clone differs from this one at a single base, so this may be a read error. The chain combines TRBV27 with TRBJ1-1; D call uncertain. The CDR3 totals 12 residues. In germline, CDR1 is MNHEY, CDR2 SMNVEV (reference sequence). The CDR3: CDTLSGYTEAFF. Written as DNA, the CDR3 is TGTGACACCCTAAGCGGCTACACTGAAGCTTTCTTT.

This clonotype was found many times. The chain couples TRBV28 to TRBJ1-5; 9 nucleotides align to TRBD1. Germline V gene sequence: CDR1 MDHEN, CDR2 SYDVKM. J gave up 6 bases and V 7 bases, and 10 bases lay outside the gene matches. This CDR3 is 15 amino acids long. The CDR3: CASNAGTGFFQPQHF. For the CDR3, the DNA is TGTGCCAGCAATGCCGGGACAGGGTTTTTTCAGCCCCAGCATTTT.

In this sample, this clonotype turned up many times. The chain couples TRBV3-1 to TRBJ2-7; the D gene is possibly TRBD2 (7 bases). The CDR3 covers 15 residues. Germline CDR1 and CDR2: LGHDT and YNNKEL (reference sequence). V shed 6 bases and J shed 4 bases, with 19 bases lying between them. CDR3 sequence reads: CASRRGGGQDYEQYF. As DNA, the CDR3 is TGTGCCAGCAGGAGAGGGGGGGGACAAGATTACGAGCAGTACTTC.

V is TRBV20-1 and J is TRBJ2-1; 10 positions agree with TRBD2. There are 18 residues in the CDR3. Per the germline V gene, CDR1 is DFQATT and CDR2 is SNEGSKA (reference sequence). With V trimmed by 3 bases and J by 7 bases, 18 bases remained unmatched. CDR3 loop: CSARGLANYDEVRNEQFF. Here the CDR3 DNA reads TGCAGTGCTAGGGGACTAGCGAATTACGACGAGGTAAGGAATGAGCAGTTCTTC.

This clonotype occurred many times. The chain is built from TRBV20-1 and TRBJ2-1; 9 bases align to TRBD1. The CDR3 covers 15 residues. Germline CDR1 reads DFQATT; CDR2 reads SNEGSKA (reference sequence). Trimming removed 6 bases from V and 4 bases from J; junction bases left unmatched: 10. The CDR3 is CSADTGTGRYNEQFF. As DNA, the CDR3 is TGCAGTGCGGACACCGGGACAGGGAGGTACAATGAGCAGTTCTTC.

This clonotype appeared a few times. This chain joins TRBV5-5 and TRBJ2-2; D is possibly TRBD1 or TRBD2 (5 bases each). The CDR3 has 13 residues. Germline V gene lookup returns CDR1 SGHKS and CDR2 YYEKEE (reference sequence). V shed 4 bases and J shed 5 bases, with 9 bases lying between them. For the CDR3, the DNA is TGTGCCAGCAGCCGGGACCCTACCGGGGAGCTGTTTTTT. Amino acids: CASSRDPTGELFF.

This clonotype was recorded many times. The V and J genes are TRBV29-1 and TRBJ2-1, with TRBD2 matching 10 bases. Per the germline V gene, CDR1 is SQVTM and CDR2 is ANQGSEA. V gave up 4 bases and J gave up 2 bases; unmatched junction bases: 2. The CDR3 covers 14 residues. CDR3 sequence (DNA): TGCAGCGTTGGAGCGGGAGGGCCCTACAATGAGCAGTTCTTC. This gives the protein CSVGAGGPYNEQFF.

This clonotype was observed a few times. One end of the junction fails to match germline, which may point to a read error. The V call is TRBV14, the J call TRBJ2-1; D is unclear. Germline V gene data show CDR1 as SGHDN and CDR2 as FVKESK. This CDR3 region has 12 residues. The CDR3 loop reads CDSSTWPNEQFF. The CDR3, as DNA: TGTGACAGCAGCACCTGGCCTAATGAGCAGTTCTTC.

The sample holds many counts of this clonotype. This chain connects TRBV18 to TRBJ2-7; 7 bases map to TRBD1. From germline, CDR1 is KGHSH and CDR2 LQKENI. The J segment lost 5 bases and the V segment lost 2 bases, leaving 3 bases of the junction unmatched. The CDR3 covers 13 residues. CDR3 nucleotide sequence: TGTGCCAGCTCACCAGGGACAGCCAACGAGCAGTACTTC. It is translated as CASSPGTANEQYF.